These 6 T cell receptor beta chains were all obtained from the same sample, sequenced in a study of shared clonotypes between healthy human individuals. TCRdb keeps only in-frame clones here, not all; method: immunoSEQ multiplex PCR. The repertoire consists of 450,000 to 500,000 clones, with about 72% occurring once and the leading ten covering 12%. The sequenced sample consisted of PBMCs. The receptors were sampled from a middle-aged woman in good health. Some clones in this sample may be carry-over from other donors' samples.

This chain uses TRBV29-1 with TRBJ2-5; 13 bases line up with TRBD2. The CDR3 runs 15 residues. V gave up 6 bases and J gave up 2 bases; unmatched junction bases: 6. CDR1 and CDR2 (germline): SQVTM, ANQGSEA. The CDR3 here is CSVRGTSGTQETQYF. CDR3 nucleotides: TGCAGCGTCCGGGGGACTAGCGGGACACAAGAGACCCAGTACTTC.

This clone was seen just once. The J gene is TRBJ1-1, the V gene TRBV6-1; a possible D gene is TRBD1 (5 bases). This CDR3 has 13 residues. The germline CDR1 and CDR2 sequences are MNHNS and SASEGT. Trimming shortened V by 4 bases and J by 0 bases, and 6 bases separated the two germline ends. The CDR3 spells CASSGGMNTEAFF. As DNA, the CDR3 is TGTGCCAGCAGTGGGGGCATGAACACTGAAGCTTTCTTT.

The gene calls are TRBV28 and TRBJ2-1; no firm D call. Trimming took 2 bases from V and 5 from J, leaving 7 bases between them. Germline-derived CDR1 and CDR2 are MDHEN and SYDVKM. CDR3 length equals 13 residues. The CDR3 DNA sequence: TGTGCCAGCAGTTTACCCCAGAACAATGAGCAGTTCTTC. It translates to CASSLPQNNEQFF.

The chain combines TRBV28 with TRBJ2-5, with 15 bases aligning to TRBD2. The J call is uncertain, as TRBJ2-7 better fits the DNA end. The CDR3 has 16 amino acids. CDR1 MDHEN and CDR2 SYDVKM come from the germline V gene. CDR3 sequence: CASSLGLAGGKDEQYF. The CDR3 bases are TGTGCCAGCAGTCTCGGACTAGCGGGAGGGAAGGACGAGCAGTACTTC.

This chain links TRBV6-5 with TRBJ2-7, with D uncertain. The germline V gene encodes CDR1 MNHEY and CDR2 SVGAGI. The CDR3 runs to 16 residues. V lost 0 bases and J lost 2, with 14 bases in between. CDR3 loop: CASSYSLPESTYEQYF. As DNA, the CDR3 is TGTGCCAGCAGTTACTCTCTCCCAGAATCAACCTACGAGCAGTACTTC.

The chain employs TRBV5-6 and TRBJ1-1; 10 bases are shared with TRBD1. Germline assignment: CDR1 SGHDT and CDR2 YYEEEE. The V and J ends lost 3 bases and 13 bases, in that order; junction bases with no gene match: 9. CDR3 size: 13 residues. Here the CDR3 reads CASSWAGTGDGFF. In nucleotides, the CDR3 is TGTGCCAGCAGCTGGGCAGGGACAGGGGACGGTTTCTTT. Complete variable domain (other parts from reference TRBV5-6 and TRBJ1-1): DAGVTQSPTHLIKTRGQQVTLRCSPKSGHDTVSWYQQALGQGPQFIFQYYEEEERQRGNFPDRFSGHQFPNYSSELNVNALLLGDSALYLCASSWAGTGDGFFGQGTRLTVV.